Below, 27 T cell receptor beta chains from the same sample are listed, as sequenced in a study of beta chain features in type 1 diabetes. Findings and caveats of the study: When Type 1 diabetes patients were examined, their TCRB CDR3s proved moderately but significantly shorter in all four CD4+ subsets.

For these receptors, no antigen is known. Sequencing targeted expressed TCRB transcripts, as all isolated RNA had been reverse transcribed. Sequencing was performed with immunoSEQ multiplex PCR; in TCRdb, only in-frame clones are kept and a portion is missing. The data contain around 150,000 clones, roughly 60% of them singletons. The sequencing input was naive CD4+ T cells from blood. These TCRs come from a man younger than 40 with type 1 diabetes.

The chain carries TRBV30 and TRBJ2-1; the match to TRBD2 covers 10 bases. The CDR3 is made up of 16 amino acids. In germline, CDR1 is GTSNPN, CDR2 SVGIG (reference sequence). After removal of 4 bases from V and 2 bases from J, the junction contained 8 bases not matched to a gene. The CDR3 DNA sequence: TGTGCCTGGACCCTCGGGACTAGCGCTGCCTACAATGAGCAGTTCTTC. This encodes CAWTLGTSAAYNEQFF. Supplemented by reference TRBV30 and TRBJ2-1, the full variable domain reads SQTIHQWPATLVQPVGSPLSLECTVEGTSNPNLYWYRQAAGRGLQLLFYSVGIGQISSEVPQNLSASRPQDRQFILSSKKLLLSDSGFYLCAWTLGTSAAYNEQFFGPGTRLTVL.

J is TRBJ2-1 and V is TRBV29-1; D is possibly TRBD1 (5 bases). Germline loops: CDR1 SQVTM, CDR2 ANQGSEA. The CDR3 contains 13 residues. The ends were cut back, 4 bases at V and 7 bases at J, with 14 bases in the middle. CDR3 bases: TGCAGCGTTGTAGAGGCAGGGATTAATGAGCAGTTCTTC. Translated: CSVVEAGINEQFF.

V and J are TRBV20-1 and TRBJ1-4, with unresolved D. Per the germline V gene, CDR1 is DFQATT and CDR2 is SNEGSKA (reference sequence). The CDR3 is 11 amino acids. V lost 2 bases and J 8 bases, leaving 6 bases between the germline ends. The CDR3 sequence is CSARRLEKLFF. DNA of the CDR3: TGCAGTGCTAGAAGGTTGGAAAAACTGTTTTTT.

The chain couples TRBV29-1 to TRBJ2-7; D tentatively fits TRBD1 or TRBD2 (5 bases each). The germline CDR1 and CDR2 sequences are SQVTM and ANQGSEA. This CDR3 spans 13 amino acids. V was clipped by 7 bases and J by 2 bases, with 15 bases between them. The CDR3 DNA reads as TGCAGCGGTGGGGACGGATCAACCTACGAGCAGTACTTC. Its translation: CSGGDGSTYEQYF.

The genes are TRBV20-1 and TRBJ1-2; D remains ambiguous. Germline V gene sequence: CDR1 DFQATT, CDR2 SNEGSKA (reference sequence). Trimming pared 5 bases from V and 5 bases from J, leaving 9 bases between. This CDR3 is built from 11 residues. Here the CDR3 DNA reads TGCAGTGCTGAGGGAGGATATGGCTACACCTTC. It is translated as CSAEGGYGYTF.

This chain connects TRBV2 to TRBJ1-6, with 8 bases aligning to TRBD1. V was clipped by 3 bases and J by 7 bases; unmatched bases: 2. This CDR3 has 14 residues. Germline lookup yields CDR1 SNHLY and CDR2 FYNNEI. CDR3 coding DNA: TGTGCCAGCAGTGAGGACAGGGAGAATTCACCCCTCCACTTT. It yields the protein CASSEDRENSPLHF.

J is TRBJ2-3 and V is TRBV29-1; D might be TRBD1 (6 bases). Trimming left V 6 bases short and J 1 base short, with 17 bases between. The CDR3 has 15 residues. CDR1 and CDR2 (germline): SQVTM, ANQGSEA. CDR3 amino acids: CSVGASGVGTDTQYF. CDR3 nucleotide sequence: TGCAGCGTCGGGGCATCAGGGGTCGGCACAGATACGCAGTATTTT.

The V and J genes are TRBV18 and TRBJ2-4; a possible D gene is TRBD1 (5 bases). The CDR3 contains 15 residues. Germline CDR1 is KGHSH and CDR2 is LQKENI. Trimming shortened V by 0 bases and J by 7 bases, and 13 bases separated the two germline ends. Here the CDR3 DNA reads TGTGCCAGCTCACCACCGGAAGGGGATGGGAACATTCAGTACTTC. It translates to CASSPPEGDGNIQYF.

This chain joins TRBV6-5 and TRBJ2-1, with D possibly matching TRBD1 (5 bases). The CDR3 covers 12 residues. The V gene's germline CDR1 is MNHEY and CDR2 SVGAGI. The V end was cut by 5 bases, the J end by 9 bases, with 11 bases between. The CDR3 region has the DNA TGTGCCAGCAGTACAAGGGGAAGTGAGCAGTTCTTC. Translation gives CASSTRGSEQFF.

Only one count was recorded for this clone. This rearrangement joins TRBV29-1 to TRBJ2-1, with D unclear. Germline CDR1 reads SQVTM; CDR2 reads ANQGSEA. The CDR3 consists of 13 residues. V was shortened by 2 bases and J by 3 bases, with 8 bases between the two germline ends. The CDR3 is CSVELGGYNEQFF. CDR3 nucleotide sequence: TGCAGCGTTGAATTAGGCGGCTACAATGAGCAGTTCTTC.

The CDR3 DNA follows: TGCGCCAGCAGCGGGAACGGAGATTTTACTGAAGCTTTCTTT. Translating it yields CASSGNGDFTEAFF. The chain is built from TRBV5-1 and TRBJ1-1; D is undetermined. CDR3 size: 14 residues. CDR1 is SGHRS, CDR2 YFSETQ, per germline. V lost 4 bases to trimming and J lost 5 bases, with 15 bases between them.

The chain carries TRBV19 and TRBJ2-7; D is possibly TRBD1 (5 bases). The germline V and J ends were trimmed by 2 bases and 5 bases, with 7 bases remaining between them. This CDR3 region has 12 residues. Germline CDR1 is LNHDA and CDR2 is SQIVND (reference sequence). For the CDR3, the DNA is TGTGCCAGTAGTATAAGCAGGGACGAGCAGTACTTC. Translated: CASSISRDEQYF.

J is TRBJ2-3 and V is TRBV15, with 10 positions matching TRBD2. Trimming removed 9 bases from V and 2 bases from J; junction bases left unmatched: 8. The CDR3 runs 15 residues. Germline lookup yields CDR1 LNHNV and CDR2 YYDKDF (reference sequence). The CDR3 reads CATSGLALVTDTQYF. Written as DNA, the CDR3 is TGTGCCACTTCGGGACTAGCGCTTGTCACAGATACGCAGTATTTT.

On this clone: Other DNA sequences in this specimen translate into the identical CDR3. V gene TRBV5-1 combines with J gene TRBJ2-1; D is uncertain. The CDR3 runs 12 residues. V was trimmed by 1 base and J by 4 bases, leaving 3 bases between them. Germline V lookup: CDR1 SGHRS, CDR2 YFSETQ. As DNA, the CDR3 is TGCGCCAGCAGCTTGTCTTACAATGAGCAGTTCTTC. Its protein product is CASSLSYNEQFF.

This clone was observed once. This chain joins TRBV2 and TRBJ2-1; 8 nucleotides align to TRBD1. CDR1 is SNHLY, CDR2 FYNNEI, per germline. V was pared by 5 bases and J by 10 bases, with 7 bases of the junction left unmatched. This CDR3 has 13 residues. The CDR3 coding sequence is TGTGCCAGCAGTCGGACAGGGTTCTCGGAGCAGTTCTTC. It codes for CASSRTGFSEQFF.

This clone came up a few times. Written as DNA, the CDR3 is TGCAGCGTTGGTTGGCAGGATACCGGGGAGCTGTTTTTT. Translated: CSVGWQDTGELFF. V and J are TRBV29-1 and TRBJ2-2; D uncertain. The V end lost 4 bases, the J end lost 5 bases, and 11 bases lay between the germline ends. The CDR3 loop spans 13 amino acids. Germline V CDR1 and CDR2: SQVTM, ANQGSEA.

The count of this clone is one. The chain recombines TRBV7-2 with TRBJ1-5; D not resolved. This CDR3 spans 13 amino acids. From germline, CDR1 is SGHTA and CDR2 FQGNSA. V lost 3 bases and J lost 11, with 14 bases in between. CDR3 sequence reads: CASSLGGGLTQHF. CDR3 coding DNA: TGTGCCAGCAGCTTGGGTGGAGGGTTAACCCAGCATTTT.

This clone has more than one count but fewer than ten. The chain uses TRBV29-1 and TRBJ2-5; 7 nucleotides agree with TRBD2. CDR3 length equals 12 residues. Germline CDR1 is SQVTM and CDR2 is ANQGSEA. Unmatched junction bases numbered 5, after V lost 6 bases and J lost 4 bases. The CDR3 coding sequence is TGCAGCGTGCGACTAGCTTCAGAGACCCAGTACTTC. It translates to CSVRLASETQYF.

This clone has just one count. Different DNA sequences within this sample yield the same CDR3. This chain uses TRBV5-6 with TRBJ2-5; D gene uncertain. The CDR3 has 11 residues. Trimming took off 1 base at V and 4 bases at J, with 2 bases between the two ends. The germline V gene encodes CDR1 SGHDT and CDR2 YYEEEE. This chain's CDR3 is CASSLTETQYF. The CDR3 nucleotides read TGTGCCAGCAGCTTGACAGAGACCCAGTACTTC.

V usage is TRBV29-1 and J usage is TRBJ1-1, with 7 nucleotides matching TRBD1. CDR1 is SQVTM, CDR2 ANQGSEA, per germline. The CDR3 length is 12 residues. V gave up 7 bases and J gave up 1 base; unmatched junction bases: 3. The CDR3 nucleotides are TGCAGCGCCGGACAGGCGAACACTGAAGCTTTCTTT. Its translation is CSAGQANTEAFF.

This clone was counted a few times. This chain joins TRBV20-1 and TRBJ2-1, with 11 positions matching TRBD1. V was pared by 6 bases and J by 15 bases, with 4 bases of the junction left unmatched. Per the germline V gene, CDR1 is DFQATT and CDR2 is SNEGSKA (reference sequence). The CDR3 has 10 amino acids. CDR3 protein: CSARTGGLFF. For the CDR3, the DNA is TGCAGTGCAAGGACAGGGGGCTTGTTCTTC.

This chain connects TRBV15 to TRBJ2-5; perhaps D is TRBD1 or TRBD2 (6 bases each). CDR3 length: 15 amino acids. V dropped 5 bases and J dropped 5 bases, with 18 bases sitting between them. The V gene's germline CDR1 is LNHNV and CDR2 YYDKDF (reference sequence). Here the CDR3 DNA reads TGTGCCACCAGCCGGATGATCGGGGGCTCGGAGACCCAGTACTTC. This sequence encodes CATSRMIGGSETQYF.

The chain uses TRBV4-3 and TRBJ2-3; TRBD1 might be the D (5 bases). V was trimmed by 5 bases and J by 3 bases, leaving 9 bases between them. Germline CDR1 reads LGHNA; CDR2 reads YSLEER. The CDR3 covers 13 residues. CDR3 amino acids: CASSWQGTDTQYF. CDR3 sequence (DNA): TGCGCCAGCAGCTGGCAGGGAACAGATACGCAGTATTTT.

This chain connects TRBV14 to TRBJ2-5, with 7 bases fitting TRBD2. The CDR3 extends over 16 amino acids. The J segment lost 0 bases and the V segment lost 3 bases, leaving 7 bases of the junction unmatched. The V gene's germline CDR1 is SGHDN and CDR2 FVKESK. CDR3 sequence: CASSHLGRDDQETQYF. The CDR3 nucleotides are TGTGCCAGCAGCCACCTTGGGAGGGACGACCAAGAGACCCAGTACTTC.

The gene calls are TRBV7-2 and TRBJ1-2, with D possibly being TRBD1 (5 bases). Trimming took off 5 bases at V and 4 bases at J, with 14 bases between the two ends. Germline loops: CDR1 SGHTA, CDR2 FQGNSA. CDR3 length equals 14 residues. The CDR3 DNA reads as TGTGCCAGCAGCATACAGACAGCGTCCTATGGCTACACCTTC. It yields the protein CASSIQTASYGYTF.

The chain joins TRBV18 to TRBJ2-7; D is unclear. The V gene's germline CDR1 is KGHSH and CDR2 LQKENI. The CDR3 is 12 amino acids. V dropped 4 bases and J dropped 3 bases, with 7 bases sitting between them. The CDR3 here is CASSQQSYEQYF. In DNA, the CDR3 is TGTGCCAGCTCACAACAGAGCTACGAGCAGTACTTC.

The genes are TRBV5-1 and TRBJ2-2; possibly TRBD1 for D (5 bases). The V end was cut by 3 bases, the J end by 1 base, with 7 bases between. CDR1 is SGHRS and CDR2 is YFSETQ in the germline V gene. CDR3 length: 14 residues. The CDR3 sequence: CASSSQGNTGELFF. DNA for the CDR3: TGCGCCAGCAGCTCTCAGGGGAACACCGGGGAGCTGTTTTTT. Looking up the rest from reference TRBV5-1 and TRBJ2-2 gives the full variable domain: KAGVTQTPRYLIKTRGQQVTLSCSPISGHRSVSWYQQTPGQGLQFLFEYFSETQRNKGNFPGRFSGRQFSNSRSEMNVSTLELGDSALYLCASSSQGNTGELFFGEGSRLTVL.